This T cell receptor beta chain appears in the sequencing data of a study of blood T cell repertoires in COVID-19. Across the study: The United States, Italy and Spain provided the acute and convalescent COVID-19 samples.

TCRdb's table, derived via immunoSEQ multiplex PCR, lists solely in-frame clones and lacks some. The sample carries tens of thousands of clones, around 84% recorded once. This CDR3 has 14 amino acids. V gave up 2 bases and J gave up 6 bases, with 14 bases separating them. Germline V gene sequence: CDR1 SGHRS, CDR2 YFSETQ. The sequenced material came from peripheral blood. The receptor comes from a man aged 50-60 years with active COVID-19. V gene TRBV5-1 combines with J gene TRBJ1-2, with D tentatively TRBD1 (5 bases). This CDR3 reads CASSFGGADDGYTF. As DNA, the CDR3 is TGCGCCAGCAGCTTTGGAGGGGCGGACGATGGCTACACCTTC. The full variable domain, rest sourced from reference TRBV5-1 and TRBJ1-2, is KAGVTQTPRYLIKTRGQQVTLSCSPISGHRSVSWYQQTPGQGLQFLFEYFSETQRNKGNFPGRFSGRQFSNSRSEMNVSTLELGDSALYLCASSFGGADDGYTFGSGTRLTVV.